The present entry profiles one T cell receptor beta chain with its context. This sample is drawn from a study of blood T cell repertoires in COVID-19. Across the study: There were acute and convalescent COVID-19 samples, and they came from the United States, Italy and Spain. PBMCs, B-cell-depleted T cells, or T cells provided the cDNA or gDNA that made up the material.

Study processing details: Nucleated cell number was recorded as an estimate derived from reference gene primer amplification. The assay was immunoSEQ multiplex PCR, and TCRdb's table has in-frame clones only and misses some. The DNA gave D and trimming, while V, J and clone size come from that table. The table has about 670,000 clones, 80% to 90% seen once; the top ten hold more than 0.25%. CDR1 SGDLS and CDR2 YYNGEE come from the germline V gene. Trimming shortened V by 6 bases and J by 7 bases, and 16 bases separated the two germline ends. The CDR3 consists of 13 residues. The source of this sequence is a woman aged 18-35 years with acute or convalescent COVID-19. Sequencing input: peripheral blood. The chain employs TRBV9 and TRBJ1-2; possibly TRBD1 for D (5 bases). The CDR3 DNA is TGTGCCAGCACCCTGGGGGGGGGATCTGGCTACACCTTC. Encoded protein: CASTLGGGSGYTF.